Presented here are 27 T cell receptor beta chains from one specimen sequenced in a study of beta chain features in type 1 diabetes. Regarding the study as a whole: All four CD4+ subsets from Type 1 diabetes patients carried moderately but significantly shorter TCRB CDR3s.

These TCRs' antigens remain unknown. TCRB transcripts that were expressed got sequenced, as all of the isolated RNA had been reverse transcribed. Using immunoSEQ multiplex PCR, the repertoire was profiled, and TCRdb retains in-frame clones only, with some absent. The data show about 700,000 clones, 13% seen once. Sequencing used naive CD4+ T cells from blood. These receptor sequences come from a man aged 18-30 years with type 1 diabetes.

The chain links TRBV6-5 to TRBJ2-1, with D hard to call. The V end lost 2 bases, the J end lost 4 bases, and 6 bases lay between the germline ends. Per the germline V gene, CDR1 is MNHEY and CDR2 is SVGAGI. The CDR3 sequence is 13 residues long. The CDR3: CASSYEIYNEQFF. The CDR3 region has the DNA TGTGCCAGCAGTTACGAGATTTACAATGAGCAGTTCTTC.

The chain is built from TRBV5-1 and TRBJ2-1; TRBD2 aligns across 7 bases. The V gene's germline CDR1 is SGHRS and CDR2 YFSETQ. After removal of 4 bases from V and 0 bases from J, the junction contained 7 bases not matched to a gene. CDR3 size: 16 residues. CDR3 nucleotide sequence: TGCGCCAGCAGCCATAGCGGGTCCAGCTCCTACAATGAGCAGTTCTTC. Its translation: CASSHSGSSSYNEQFF.

The rearrangement links TRBV7-9 to TRBJ1-2, with D perhaps TRBD1 (5 bases). This CDR3 has 14 amino acids. The V and J ends lost 10 bases and 5 bases respectively, with 20 bases between them. Per germline, CDR1 SEHNR and CDR2 FQNEAQ (reference sequence). CDR3 sequence (DNA): TGTGCCACATCTCGTGAGGGGATAAGATATGGCTACACCTTC. This gives the protein CATSREGIRYGYTF.

This clone was counted only a few times. The V gene is TRBV27, the J gene TRBJ2-3; 10 positions agree with TRBD2. V lost 8 bases to trimming and J lost 3 bases; unmatched junction nucleotides: 8. Germline lookup yields CDR1 MNHEY and CDR2 SMNVEV (reference sequence). CDR3 size: 15 residues. Here the CDR3 DNA reads TGTGCCAGCGGCCCTAGCGGGGGTACGACAGATACGCAGTATTTT. Encoded protein: CASGPSGGTTDTQYF.

The chain carries TRBV18 and TRBJ1-5; a possible D gene is TRBD1 (6 bases). The germline V gene encodes CDR1 KGHSH and CDR2 LQKENI. The ends were cut back, 4 bases at V and 2 bases at J, with 12 bases in the middle. There are 15 residues in the CDR3. CDR3 amino acids: CASSRAGAGNQPQHF. CDR3 bases: TGTGCCAGCTCACGAGCGGGGGCCGGCAATCAGCCCCAGCATTTT.

The V call is TRBV4-1, the J call TRBJ1-2; D is uncertain. In germline, CDR1 is MGHRA, CDR2 YSYEKL. The CDR3 is 16 amino acids. Trimming left V 0 bases short and J 4 bases short, with 15 bases between. The CDR3 here is CASSQEKGTKSYGYTF. Written as DNA, the CDR3 is TGCGCCAGCAGCCAAGAAAAGGGTACGAAGAGCTATGGCTACACCTTC.

The V gene is TRBV18, the J gene TRBJ1-2; TRBD1 is a possible D gene (5 bases). Germline V gene sequence: CDR1 KGHSH, CDR2 LQKENI. CDR3 size: 15 residues. V was shortened by 6 bases and J by 8 bases, with 22 bases between the two germline ends. This CDR3 reads CASSPIQATGEGYTF. CDR3 DNA: TGTGCCAGCTCCCCAATCCAAGCTACAGGTGAAGGCTACACCTTC.

V and J are TRBV19 and TRBJ1-2, with D possibly TRBD1 on 5 matching bases. Trimming took off 8 bases at V and 3 bases at J, with 10 bases between the two ends. This CDR3 is built from 12 residues. Germline CDR1 reads LNHDA; CDR2 reads SQIVND (reference sequence). CDR3 protein: CASRDGDYGYTF. The CDR3 DNA follows: TGTGCCAGTCGGGACGGTGACTATGGCTACACCTTC. The full variable domain, rest sourced from reference TRBV19 and TRBJ1-2, is DGGITQSPKYLFRKEGQNVTLSCEQNLNHDAMYWYRQDPGQGLRLIYYSQIVNDFQKGDIAEGYSVSREKKESFPLTVTSAQKNPTAFYLCASRDGDYGYTFGSGTRLTVV.

This clone was counted a single time. The chain employs TRBV6-6 and TRBJ1-3; D remains ambiguous. Trimming took off 2 bases at V and 2 bases at J, with 10 bases between the two ends. Germline lookup yields CDR1 MNHNY and CDR2 SVGAGI (reference sequence). The CDR3 loop spans 15 amino acids. The CDR3, as DNA: TGTGCCAGCAGTTACGAGGGCCTCCCTGGAAACACCATATATTTT. Encoded protein: CASSYEGLPGNTIYF.

This chain connects TRBV7-9 to TRBJ1-1, with a tentative D call TRBD1 (5 bases). Between the trimmed V and J ends, which lost 4 bases and 3 bases, there was a span of 27 bases. Germline lookup yields CDR1 SEHNR and CDR2 FQNEAQ (reference sequence). There are 19 residues in the CDR3. The CDR3 sequence: CASSSFKGLHSRVDTEAFF. CDR3 DNA sequence: TGTGCCAGCAGCTCCTTCAAGGGACTACACTCCCGGGTGGACACTGAAGCTTTCTTT. Supplemented by reference TRBV7-9 and TRBJ1-1, the full variable domain reads DTGVSQNPRHKITKRGQNVTFRCDPISEHNRLYWYRQTLGQGPEFLTYFQNEAQLEKSRLLSDRFSAERPKGSFSTLEIQRTEQGDSAMYLCASSSFKGLHSRVDTEAFFGQGTRLTVV.

This clone was seen a handful of times. The rearrangement joins TRBV7-9 to TRBJ2-3; the D call may be TRBD1 or TRBD2 (5 bases each). CDR3 size: 18 residues. The germline V and J ends were trimmed by 0 bases and 2 bases, with 18 bases remaining between them. From germline, CDR1 is SEHNR and CDR2 FQNEAQ (reference sequence). CDR3 coding DNA: TGTGCCAGCAGCTTAGCCACAGCATGGTGGGACCCCACAGATACGCAGTATTTT. It specifies CASSLATAWWDPTDTQYF.

In regard to this clone: This sequence may be a read error, since a much larger clone differs from it by one base. Other DNA sequences in the sample encode the same CDR3. This chain uses TRBV18 with TRBJ2-5; D gene ambiguous. This CDR3 is 11 amino acids long. CDR1 is KGHSH, CDR2 LQKENI, per germline. Trimming took off 5 bases at V and 1 base at J, with 2 bases between the two ends. The CDR3 DNA is TGTGCCAGCTCAAGCCAAGAGACCCAGTACTTC. Its translation: CASSSQETQYF.

This clone was seen more than once but under ten times. The V call is TRBV30, the J call TRBJ1-1; 9 nucleotides align to TRBD1. From germline, CDR1 is GTSNPN and CDR2 SVGIG (reference sequence). The CDR3 has 14 residues. The J segment lost 4 bases and the V segment lost 5 bases, leaving 8 bases of the junction unmatched. The DNA of the CDR3 is TGTGCCTGGGCAATGTTGACAGGGGGCACTGAAGCTTTCTTT. This sequence encodes CAWAMLTGGTEAFF.

The sample holds a few counts of this clone. J is TRBJ2-3 and V is TRBV10-3; tentatively, D is TRBD1 or TRBD2 (5 bases each). In germline, CDR1 is ENHRY, CDR2 SYGVKD. The CDR3 contains 15 residues. V lost 6 bases and J 4 bases, leaving 17 bases between the germline ends. Written as DNA, the CDR3 is TGTGCCATCAGGACAGCTCAGGGAGTGGCAGATACGCAGTATTTT. It specifies CAIRTAQGVADTQYF.

V usage is TRBV19 and J usage is TRBJ2-3; the match to TRBD1 covers 9 bases. After removal of 5 bases from V and 3 bases from J, the junction contained 6 bases not matched to a gene. The CDR3 has 15 residues. CDR1 and CDR2 (germline): LNHDA, SQIVND (reference sequence). CDR3 bases: TGTGCCAGTAGTGCTACAGGGGGCTGGACAGATACGCAGTATTTT. The encoded protein is CASSATGGWTDTQYF.

The chain is built from TRBV11-2 and TRBJ2-2; D might be TRBD1 or TRBD2, each matching 5 bases. CDR1 and CDR2 (germline): SGHAT, FQNNGV. The ends were cut back, 6 bases at V and 4 bases at J, with 12 bases in the middle. This CDR3 spans 14 amino acids. The CDR3 region is CASSSVGVTGELFF. The CDR3 nucleotides read TGTGCCAGCAGTTCAGTGGGGGTCACCGGGGAGCTGTTTTTT.

This clone was seen more than once but under ten times. This chain connects TRBV5-5 to TRBJ2-3, with TRBD2 identical over 10 bases. Germline V gene data show CDR1 as SGHKS and CDR2 as YYEKEE (reference sequence). CDR3 length equals 15 residues. The trim removed 4 bases at V and 2 bases at J, leaving 4 bases unmatched. CDR3 in amino acids: CASSQLAGPTDTQYF. In DNA form, the CDR3 reads TGTGCCAGCAGCCAACTAGCGGGACCCACAGATACGCAGTATTTT.

This clone came up a few times. The rearrangement links TRBV29-1 to TRBJ1-1, with TRBD1 as a possible D gene (6 bases). The CDR3 totals 15 residues. Germline V gives CDR1 SQVTM, CDR2 ANQGSEA. The V gene lost 6 bases and the J gene lost 5 bases, with 22 bases spanning the gap. CDR3 residues: CSVLGARGYGTEAFF. CDR3 nucleotide sequence: TGCAGCGTCTTAGGGGCCAGGGGATATGGGACTGAAGCTTTCTTT.

This clone has just one count. The genes are TRBV5-1 and TRBJ2-7, with D possibly matching TRBD2 (6 bases). Looked up from germline, CDR1 is SGHRS and CDR2 is YFSETQ. Trimming left V 0 bases short and J 6 bases short, with 19 bases between. CDR3 length: 16 amino acids. CDR3 sequence reads: CASSLGSTTGDSEQYF. CDR3 in DNA: TGCGCCAGCAGCTTGGGGAGCACAACGGGGGATTCCGAGCAGTACTTC.

Only a few counts were recorded for this clone. J is TRBJ1-6 and V is TRBV2, with D possibly being TRBD1 (6 bases). The germline gives CDR1 SNHLY, CDR2 FYNNEI. V was shortened by 1 base and J by 7 bases, with 11 bases between the two germline ends. The CDR3 covers 15 residues. The CDR3 coding sequence is TGTGCCAGCAGTGAAGGCGGGACAAAGAATTCACCCCTCCACTTT. Encoded protein: CASSEGGTKNSPLHF.

CDR3 sequence (DNA): TGCGCCAGCAGCGCGACAGCTCAAGAGACCCAGTACTTC. Its translation: CASSATAQETQYF. V gene TRBV5-1 combines with J gene TRBJ2-5; TRBD1 is a possible D gene (5 bases). V dropped 4 bases and J dropped 2 bases, with 9 bases sitting between them. This CDR3 has 13 amino acids. The germline gives CDR1 SGHRS, CDR2 YFSETQ. Full variable domain (remainder filled in from reference TRBV5-1 and TRBJ2-5): KAGVTQTPRYLIKTRGQQVTLSCSPISGHRSVSWYQQTPGQGLQFLFEYFSETQRNKGNFPGRFSGRQFSNSRSEMNVSTLELGDSALYLCASSATAQETQYFGPGTRLLVL.

The J gene is TRBJ2-2, the V gene TRBV11-3; possibly TRBD2 for D (5 bases). Trimming cost V 6 bases and J 7 bases, with 9 bases left between them. The CDR3 sequence is 12 residues long. Germline CDR1 SGHNT, CDR2 YENEEA. Here the CDR3 DNA reads TGTGCCAGCAGTCGGGAAAACGGGGAGCTGTTTTTT. This sequence encodes CASSRENGELFF. Full variable domain (rest looked up from reference TRBV11-3 and TRBJ2-2): EAGVVQSPRYKIIEKKQPVAFWCNPISGHNTLYWYLQNLGQGPELLIRYENEEAVDDSQLPKDRFSAERLKGVDSTLKIQPAELGDSAVYLCASSRENGELFFGEGSRLTVL.

The chain joins TRBV2 to TRBJ2-1; D is perhaps TRBD1 (6 bases). There are 14 residues in the CDR3. The germline V gene has CDR1 SNHLY and CDR2 FYNNEI. V lost 6 bases to trimming and J lost 0 bases, with 9 bases between them. The CDR3 sequence: CASRQGPSYNEQFF. DNA for the CDR3: TGTGCCAGCAGGCAGGGGCCCTCCTACAATGAGCAGTTCTTC.

This clone was seen a handful of times. The rearrangement uses TRBV10-3 and TRBJ1-6; no firm D call. This CDR3 has 15 residues. V was clipped by 5 bases and J by 5 bases, with 13 bases between them. Germline V CDR1 and CDR2: ENHRY, SYGVKD. CDR3: CAISPGGRDNSPLHF. The CDR3 DNA follows: TGTGCCATCAGTCCCGGAGGGCGGGATAATTCACCCCTCCACTTT.

This clone was recorded a few times. The chain joins TRBV27 to TRBJ1-5; no reliable D call. Trimming stripped 8 bases from V and 2 bases from J, with 16 bases between. CDR1 is MNHEY, CDR2 SMNVEV, per germline (reference sequence). The CDR3 is 15 residues long. CDR3 bases: TGTGCCAGCGGGCAGACTAATCGGGGCAATCAGCCCCAGCATTTT. Encoded protein: CASGQTNRGNQPQHF.

The chain has TRBV9 and TRBJ1-5; 9 bases are a match to TRBD1. Germline CDR1 is SGDLS and CDR2 is YYNGEE. Trimming cost V 0 bases and J 7 bases; bases outside gene matches: 5. The CDR3 sequence is 15 residues long. The chain's CDR3 is CASSVGTGDGQPQHF. The CDR3 region has the DNA TGTGCCAGCAGCGTAGGGACAGGGGATGGGCAGCCCCAGCATTTT.

The J gene is TRBJ1-2, the V gene TRBV10-3, with D possibly matching TRBD1 (5 bases). V was trimmed by 10 bases and J by 0 bases, leaving 15 bases between them. Looked up from germline, CDR1 is ENHRY and CDR2 is SYGVKD. The length of the CDR3 is 14 residues. The CDR3 nucleotides read TGTGCCAACTTTGCGGGGCCGCCTAACTATGGCTACACCTTC. This gives the protein CANFAGPPNYGYTF.